Each of the 19 T cell receptor beta chains below was sequenced from the same sample in a study of cytomegalovirus exposure and HLA in healthy donors. PCR was performed using 60 Vbeta and 13 Jbeta primers. Method: immunoSEQ multiplex PCR; TCRdb's copy keeps in-frame clones and lacks some. The sample lists some 150,000 clones; over 60% were seen once. The specimen was PBMCs. The receptor set was obtained from a female donor in good health and CMV-seronegative.

This clone was recorded once. The CDR3 sequence: CASSPPPMRTGANVLTF. For the CDR3, the DNA is TGTGCCAGCTCACCTCCACCCATGCGCACTGGGGCCAACGTCCTGACTTTC. The V and J genes are TRBV18 and TRBJ2-6, with D unclear. The germline gives CDR1 KGHSH, CDR2 LQKENI. The CDR3 is made up of 17 amino acids. V was pared by 3 bases and J by 2 bases, with 14 bases between.

This clone has a count of ten or more. This sample also contains other DNA sequences that code for the same CDR3. The gene calls are TRBV7-9 and TRBJ1-6; 7 bases map to TRBD1. The germline V gene encodes CDR1 SEHNR and CDR2 FQNEAQ (reference sequence). The ends lost 6 bases at V and 7 bases at J; junction bases unmatched: 6. The CDR3 has 14 amino acids. The CDR3 is CASSRGQTNSPLHF. The CDR3 nucleotides read TGTGCCAGCAGTAGGGGACAGACCAATTCACCCCTCCACTTT.

This clone was seen a few times. The chain employs TRBV7-9 and TRBJ1-2; D gene uncertain. The germline CDR1 and CDR2 sequences are SEHNR and FQNEAQ (reference sequence). V lost 4 bases to trimming and J lost 8 bases, with 26 bases between them. The CDR3 covers 17 residues. CDR3 sequence (DNA): TGTGCCAGCAGCTCAGGCTCAATCCCTCGGGGAATTAAGGGCTACACCTTC. This encodes CASSSGSIPRGIKGYTF.

The chain combines TRBV30 with TRBJ1-1; TRBD1 agrees at 7 bases. V lost 5 bases to trimming and J lost 3 bases; unmatched junction nucleotides: 6. This CDR3 contains 13 residues. Germline loops: CDR1 GTSNPN, CDR2 SVGIG (reference sequence). CDR3 region: CAWDNRGDTEAFF. The CDR3 coding sequence is TGTGCCTGGGATAACAGGGGCGACACTGAAGCTTTCTTT.

V usage is TRBV9 and J usage is TRBJ2-5; 8 nucleotides agree with TRBD2. The CDR3 has 16 amino acids. V was clipped by 1 base and J by 5 bases; unmatched bases: 10. Germline-derived CDR1 and CDR2 are SGDLS and YYNGEE. In nucleotides, the CDR3 is TGTGCCAGCAGCGTACTCGATAGCGGGGTGTGGGAGACCCAGTACTTC. It encodes CASSVLDSGVWETQYF.

The rearrangement links TRBV6-5 to TRBJ2-3; 8 bases align to TRBD1. Germline values: CDR1 MNHEY, CDR2 SVGAGI. CDR3 size: 16 residues. Unmatched junction bases numbered 9, after V lost 1 base and J lost 6 bases. The CDR3 sequence is CASSYYRDRYWDTQYF. The CDR3 region has the DNA TGTGCCAGCAGTTACTACCGGGACAGGTACTGGGATACGCAGTATTTT.

V is TRBV5-8 and J is TRBJ1-2; 8 positions match TRBD1. J gave up 7 bases and V 5 bases, and 7 bases lay outside the gene matches. CDR3 length equals 13 residues. Germline lookup yields CDR1 SGHTS and CDR2 YDEGEE. CDR3 in amino acids: CASSQDREGGYTF. CDR3 coding DNA: TGTGCCAGCAGTCAGGACAGGGAGGGTGGCTACACCTTC. The variable domain in full, completed from reference TRBV5-8 and TRBJ1-2, reads EAGVTQSPTHLIKTRGQQATLRCSPISGHTSVYWYQQALGLGLQFLLWYDEGEERNRGNFPPRFSGRQFPNYSSELNVNALELEDSALYLCASSQDREGGYTFGSGTRLTVV.

The J gene is TRBJ1-5, the V gene TRBV4-1; 9 nucleotides align to TRBD1. Germline V gene data show CDR1 as MGHRA and CDR2 as YSYEKL. This CDR3 spans 16 amino acids. Unmatched junction bases numbered 7, after V lost 4 bases and J lost 3 bases. CDR3 loop: CASSRETGGDNQPQHF. CDR3 sequence (DNA): TGCGCCAGCAGCCGAGAGACAGGGGGTGACAATCAGCCCCAGCATTTT.

The CDR3 protein is CASSRRLAGGYGDTQYF. The CDR3 nucleotides read TGTGCCAGCAGCAGAAGACTAGCGGGAGGGTATGGAGATACGCAGTATTTT. J is TRBJ2-3 and V is TRBV11-3; TRBD2 matches at 14 bases. The CDR3 is 17 amino acids. Germline V gene lookup returns CDR1 SGHNT and CDR2 YENEEA. V lost 5 bases and J lost 5; bases outside the gene matches: 9.

The rearrangement links TRBV29-1 to TRBJ2-2; 7 nucleotides align to TRBD1. The germline gives CDR1 SQVTM, CDR2 ANQGSEA. CDR3 length equals 18 residues. V trimming: 7 bases; J trimming: 3 bases; junction bases outside the gene matches: 20. The CDR3 DNA is TGCAGCGCCAAGACCACTAGAGATGACAGGGTACACACCGGGGAGCTGTTTTTT. Its protein product is CSAKTTRDDRVHTGELFF.

This rearrangement joins TRBV15 to TRBJ2-5, with 7 positions matching TRBD2. The germline V gene encodes CDR1 LNHNV and CDR2 YYDKDF (reference sequence). This CDR3 is 16 amino acids long. The junction had 6 bases not matched to a gene; V was cut back by 2 bases and J by 0 bases. The CDR3 DNA reads TGTGCCACCAGCAGACCTCTAGCGGCCAACCAAGAGACCCAGTACTTC. Translating gives CATSRPLAANQETQYF.

A single count supports this clone. The chain uses TRBV5-1 and TRBJ2-3, with 8 bases that match TRBD2. This CDR3 comprises 15 residues. Trimming at V came to 2 bases and at J to 9 bases, leaving 11 bases not matched to a gene. CDR1 is SGHRS, CDR2 YFSETQ, per germline. CDR3 sequence reads: CASSFMTSESGTQYF. The DNA for the CDR3 is TGCGCCAGCAGCTTTATGACTAGCGAGTCCGGAACGCAGTATTTT.

This chain connects TRBV5-6 to TRBJ2-1; D perhaps matches TRBD2 (5 bases). CDR1 SGHDT and CDR2 YYEEEE come from the germline V gene. Trimming stripped 3 bases from V and 2 bases from J, with 9 bases between. The CDR3 spans 14 residues. CDR3 region: CASSYWETYNEQFF. The CDR3 DNA reads TGTGCCAGCAGCTATTGGGAGACCTACAATGAGCAGTTCTTC.

J is TRBJ2-7 and V is TRBV10-3; D may be TRBD2 (6 bases). Between the trimmed V and J ends, which lost 10 bases and 6 bases, there was a span of 13 bases. The germline V gene has CDR1 ENHRY and CDR2 SYGVKD. The CDR3 totals 11 residues. This chain's CDR3 is CATSGLSEQYF. CDR3 nucleotide sequence: TGTGCCACCTCGGGACTCTCCGAGCAGTACTTC.

Here the CDR3 reads CASSLTANTEAFF. The CDR3 coding sequence is TGTGCCAGCAGCCTAACAGCGAACACTGAAGCTTTCTTT. V and J are TRBV7-9 and TRBJ1-1; D uncertain. This CDR3 comprises 13 residues. Germline assignment: CDR1 SEHNR and CDR2 FQNEAQ (reference sequence). V was cut by 5 bases and J by 1 base, with 8 bases left in between.

The genes are TRBV9 and TRBJ1-4, with D unresolved. V lost 7 bases and J 11 bases, leaving 24 bases between the germline ends. The CDR3 spans 15 residues. Germline V gene data show CDR1 as SGDLS and CDR2 as YYNGEE. DNA of the CDR3: TGTGCCAGCGAGCCCCCAGGAACCCATAATCGGAAACTGTTTTTT. Amino acid sequence: CASEPPGTHNRKLFF.

In DNA, the CDR3 is TGTGCCAGTAGTCCCGGGGACAGGGAGAACACTGAAGCTTTCTTT. Protein: CASSPGDRENTEAFF. The V call is TRBV19, the J call TRBJ1-1; 9 positions match TRBD1. In germline, CDR1 is LNHDA, CDR2 SQIVND (reference sequence). The length of the CDR3 is 15 residues. The V and J ends lost 5 bases and 1 base, in that order; junction bases with no gene match: 5.

The CDR3 sequence: CASSFRSINEQFF. DNA for the CDR3: TGTGCCAGCAGCTTCCGGAGTATCAATGAGCAGTTCTTC. The chain uses TRBV5-4 and TRBJ2-1; no clear D. The germline V and J ends were trimmed by 2 bases and 6 bases, with 9 bases remaining between them. CDR1 and CDR2 from the germline V gene are SGHNT and YYREEE (reference sequence). The CDR3 is 13 residues long.

This clone was recorded a few times. CDR3 sequence reads: CASSFDLAGVGETQYF. CDR3 coding DNA: TGTGCCAGCAGCTTCGATCTAGCGGGAGTAGGGGAGACCCAGTACTTC. V is TRBV11-1 and J is TRBJ2-5, with 10 bases matching TRBD2. The CDR3 runs 16 residues. Germline trimming cut 3 bases from V and 5 bases from J; bases unmatched to any gene: 9. Germline V gene sequence: CDR1 SGHAT, CDR2 FQDESV (reference sequence).